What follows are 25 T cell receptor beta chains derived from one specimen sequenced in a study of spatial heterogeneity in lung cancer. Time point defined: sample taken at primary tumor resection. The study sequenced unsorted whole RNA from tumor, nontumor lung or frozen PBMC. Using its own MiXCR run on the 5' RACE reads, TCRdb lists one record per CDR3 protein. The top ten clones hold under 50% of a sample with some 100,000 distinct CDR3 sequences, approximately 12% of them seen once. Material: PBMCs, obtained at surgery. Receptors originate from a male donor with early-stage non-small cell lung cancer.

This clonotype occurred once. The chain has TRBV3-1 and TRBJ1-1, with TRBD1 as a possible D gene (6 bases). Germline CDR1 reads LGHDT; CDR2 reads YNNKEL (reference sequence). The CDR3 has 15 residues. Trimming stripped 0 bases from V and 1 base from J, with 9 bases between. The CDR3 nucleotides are TGTGCCAGCAGCCAAGAGGCACAGGGGAACACTGAAGCTTTCTTT. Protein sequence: CASSQEAQGNTEAFF. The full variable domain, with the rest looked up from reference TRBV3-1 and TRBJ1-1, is DTAVSQTPKYLVTQMGNDKSIKCEQNLGHDTMYWYKQDSKKFLKIMFSYNNKELIINETVPNRFSPKSPDKAHLNLHINSLELGDSAVYFCASSQEAQGNTEAFFGQGTRLTVV.

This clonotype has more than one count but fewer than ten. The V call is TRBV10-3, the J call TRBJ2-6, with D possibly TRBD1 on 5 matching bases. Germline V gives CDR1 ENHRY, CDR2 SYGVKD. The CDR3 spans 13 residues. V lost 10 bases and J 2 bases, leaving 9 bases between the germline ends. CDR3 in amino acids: CATTGAGANVLTF. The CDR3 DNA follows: TGTGCCACCACAGGCGCTGGGGCCAACGTCCTGACTTTC.

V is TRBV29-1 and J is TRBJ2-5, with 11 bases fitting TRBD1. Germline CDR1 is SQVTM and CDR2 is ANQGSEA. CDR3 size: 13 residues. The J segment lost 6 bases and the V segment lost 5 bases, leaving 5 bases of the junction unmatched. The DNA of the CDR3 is TGCAGCGTTCGGACAGGGGGCTTGAAGACCCAGTACTTC. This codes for CSVRTGGLKTQYF.

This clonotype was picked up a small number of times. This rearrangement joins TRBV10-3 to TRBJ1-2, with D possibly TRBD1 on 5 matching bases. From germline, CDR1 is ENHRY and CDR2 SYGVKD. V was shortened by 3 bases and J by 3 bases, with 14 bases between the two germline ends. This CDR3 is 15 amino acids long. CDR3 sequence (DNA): TGTGCCATCAGTGATGGGACTTCCTCGGACTATGGCTACACCTTC. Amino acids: CAISDGTSSDYGYTF.

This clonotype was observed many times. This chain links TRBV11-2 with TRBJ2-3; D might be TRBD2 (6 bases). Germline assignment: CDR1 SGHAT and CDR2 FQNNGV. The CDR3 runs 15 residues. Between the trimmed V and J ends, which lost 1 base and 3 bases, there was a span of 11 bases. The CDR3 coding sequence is TGTGCCAGCAGCTTAGGTCCGGGGGAGACAGATACGCAGTATTTT. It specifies CASSLGPGETDTQYF.

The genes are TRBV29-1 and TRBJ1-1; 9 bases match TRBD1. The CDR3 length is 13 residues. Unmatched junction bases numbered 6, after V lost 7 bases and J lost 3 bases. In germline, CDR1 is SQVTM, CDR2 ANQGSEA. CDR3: CSAGQGSDTEAFF. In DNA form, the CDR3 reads TGCAGCGCCGGACAGGGGTCGGACACTGAAGCTTTCTTT.

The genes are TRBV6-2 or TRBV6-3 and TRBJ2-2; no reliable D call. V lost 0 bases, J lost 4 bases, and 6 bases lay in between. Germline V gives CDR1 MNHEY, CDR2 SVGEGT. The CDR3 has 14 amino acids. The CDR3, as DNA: TGTGCCAGCAGTTACTCGAGGCCCACCGGGGAGCTGTTTTTT. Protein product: CASSYSRPTGELFF.

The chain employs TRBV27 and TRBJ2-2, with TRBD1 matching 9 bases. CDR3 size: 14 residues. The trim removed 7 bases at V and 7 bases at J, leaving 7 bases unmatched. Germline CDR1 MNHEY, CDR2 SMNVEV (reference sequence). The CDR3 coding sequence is TGTGCCAGCACCACCGGGACAGGGAACGGGGAGCTGTTTTTT. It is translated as CASTTGTGNGELFF.

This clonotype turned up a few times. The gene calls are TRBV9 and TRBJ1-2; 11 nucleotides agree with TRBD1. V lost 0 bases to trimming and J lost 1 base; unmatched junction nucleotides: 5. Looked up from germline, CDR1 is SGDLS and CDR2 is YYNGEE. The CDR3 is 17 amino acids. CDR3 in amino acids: CASSVDRTGGGNYGYTF. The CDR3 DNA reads TGTGCCAGCAGCGTAGATAGGACAGGGGGCGGTAACTATGGCTACACCTTC.

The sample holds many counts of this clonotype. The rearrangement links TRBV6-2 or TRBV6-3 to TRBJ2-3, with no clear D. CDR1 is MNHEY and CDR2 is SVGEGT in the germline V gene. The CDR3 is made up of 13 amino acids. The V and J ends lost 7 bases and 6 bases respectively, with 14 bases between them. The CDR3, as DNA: TGTGCCAGCACTCTAGGGTCTGGTGATACGCAGTATTTT. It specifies CASTLGSGDTQYF.

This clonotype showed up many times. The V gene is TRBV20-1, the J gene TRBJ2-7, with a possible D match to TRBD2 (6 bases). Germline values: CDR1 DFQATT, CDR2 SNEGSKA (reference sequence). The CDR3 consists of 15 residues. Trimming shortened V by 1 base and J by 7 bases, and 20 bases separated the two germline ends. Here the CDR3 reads CSARVVVGSSNEQYF. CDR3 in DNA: TGCAGTGCTAGAGTGGTTGTCGGGAGTAGTAATGAGCAGTACTTC.

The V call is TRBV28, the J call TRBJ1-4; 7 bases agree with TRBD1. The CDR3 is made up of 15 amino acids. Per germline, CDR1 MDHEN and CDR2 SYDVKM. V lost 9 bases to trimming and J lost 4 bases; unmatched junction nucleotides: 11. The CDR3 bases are TGTGCCAGTAAAGGATCCGGACAGGATAATGAAAAACTGTTTTTT. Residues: CASKGSGQDNEKLFF.

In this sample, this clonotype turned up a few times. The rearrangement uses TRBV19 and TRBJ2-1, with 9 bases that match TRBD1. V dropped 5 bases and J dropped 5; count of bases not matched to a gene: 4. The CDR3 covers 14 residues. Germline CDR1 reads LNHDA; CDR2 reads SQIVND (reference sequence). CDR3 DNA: TGTGCCAGTAGTGGAGGGACAGGGAACAATGAGCAGTTCTTC. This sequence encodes CASSGGTGNNEQFF.

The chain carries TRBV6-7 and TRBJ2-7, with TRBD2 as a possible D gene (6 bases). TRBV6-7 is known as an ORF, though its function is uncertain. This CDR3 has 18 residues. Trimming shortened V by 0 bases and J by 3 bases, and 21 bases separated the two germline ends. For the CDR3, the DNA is TGTGCCAGCAGTTACTCGATTCACCCCCTAGCGCAGAACTACGAGCAGTACTTC. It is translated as CASSYSIHPLAQNYEQYF.

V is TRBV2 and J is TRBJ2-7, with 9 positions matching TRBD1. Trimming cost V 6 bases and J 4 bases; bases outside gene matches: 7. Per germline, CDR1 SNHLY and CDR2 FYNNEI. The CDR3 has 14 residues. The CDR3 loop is CASRDDRGRYEQYF. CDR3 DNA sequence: TGTGCCAGCAGGGATGACAGGGGGAGGTACGAGCAGTACTTC.

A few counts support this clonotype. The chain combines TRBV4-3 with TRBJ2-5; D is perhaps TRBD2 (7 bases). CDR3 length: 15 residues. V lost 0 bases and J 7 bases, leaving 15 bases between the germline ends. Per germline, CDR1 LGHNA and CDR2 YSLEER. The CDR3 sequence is CASSQDGGGTGTQYF. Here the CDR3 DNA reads TGCGCCAGCAGCCAAGATGGGGGGGGCACGGGGACCCAGTACTTC.

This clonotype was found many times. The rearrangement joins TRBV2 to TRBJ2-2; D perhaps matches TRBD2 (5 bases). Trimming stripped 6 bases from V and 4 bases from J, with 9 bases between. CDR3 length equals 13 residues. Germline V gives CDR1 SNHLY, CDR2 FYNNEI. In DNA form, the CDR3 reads TGTGCCAGCAGGGTGGGGAGCACCGGGGAGCTGTTTTTT. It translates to CASRVGSTGELFF.

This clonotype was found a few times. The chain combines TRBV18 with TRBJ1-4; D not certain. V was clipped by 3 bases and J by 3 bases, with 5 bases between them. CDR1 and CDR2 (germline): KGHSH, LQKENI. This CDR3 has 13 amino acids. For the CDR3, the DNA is TGTGCCAGCTCACCGAGGGCTAATGAAAAACTGTTTTTT. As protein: CASSPRANEKLFF.

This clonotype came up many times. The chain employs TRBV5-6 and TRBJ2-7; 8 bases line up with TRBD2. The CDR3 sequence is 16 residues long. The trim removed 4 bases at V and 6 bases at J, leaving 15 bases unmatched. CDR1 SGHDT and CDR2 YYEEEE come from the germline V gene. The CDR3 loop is CASSPFGGALGREQYF. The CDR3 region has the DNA TGTGCCAGCAGCCCATTCGGGGGGGCGCTTGGCCGCGAGCAGTACTTC.

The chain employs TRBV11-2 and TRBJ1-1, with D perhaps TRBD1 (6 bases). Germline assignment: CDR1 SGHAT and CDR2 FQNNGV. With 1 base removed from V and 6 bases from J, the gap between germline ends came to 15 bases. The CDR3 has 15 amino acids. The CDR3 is CASSLAAGVGSEAFF. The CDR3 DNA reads TGTGCCAGCAGCTTAGCGGCAGGGGTTGGGTCTGAAGCTTTCTTT.

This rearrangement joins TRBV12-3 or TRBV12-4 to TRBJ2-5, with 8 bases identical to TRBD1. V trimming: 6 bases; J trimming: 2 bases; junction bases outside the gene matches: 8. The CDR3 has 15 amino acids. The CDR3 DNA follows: TGTGCCAGCAGCCAAGACAGGGGTTTACAAGAGACCCAGTACTTC. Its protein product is CASSQDRGLQETQYF.

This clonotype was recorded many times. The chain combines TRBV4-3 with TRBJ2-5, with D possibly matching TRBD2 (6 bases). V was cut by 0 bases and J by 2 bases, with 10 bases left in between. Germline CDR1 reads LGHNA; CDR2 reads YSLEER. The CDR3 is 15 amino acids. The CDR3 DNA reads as TGCGCCAGCAGCCAAGAACTAGCAGAGCAAGAGACCCAGTACTTC. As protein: CASSQELAEQETQYF.

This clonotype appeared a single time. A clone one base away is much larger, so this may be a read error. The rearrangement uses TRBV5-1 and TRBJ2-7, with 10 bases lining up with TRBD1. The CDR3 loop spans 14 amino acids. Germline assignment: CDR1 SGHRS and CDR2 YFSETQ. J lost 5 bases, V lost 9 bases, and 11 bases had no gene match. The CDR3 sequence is CANTTRQGANEQYF. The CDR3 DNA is TGCGCCAACACAACTCGACAGGGGGCAAACGAGCAGTACTTC.

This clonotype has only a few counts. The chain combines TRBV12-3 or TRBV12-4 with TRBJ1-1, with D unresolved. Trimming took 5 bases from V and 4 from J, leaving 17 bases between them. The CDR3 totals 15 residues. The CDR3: CASSTSGSRSTEAFF. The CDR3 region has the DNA TGTGCCAGCAGTACTTCCGGGAGTCGGTCCACTGAAGCTTTCTTT.

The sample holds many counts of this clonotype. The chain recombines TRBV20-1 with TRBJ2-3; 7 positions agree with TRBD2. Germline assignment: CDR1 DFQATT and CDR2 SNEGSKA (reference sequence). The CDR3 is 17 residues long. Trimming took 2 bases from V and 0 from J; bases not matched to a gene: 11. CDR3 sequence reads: CSARFEKWGGSTDTQYF. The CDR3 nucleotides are TGCAGTGCTAGATTTGAAAAGTGGGGGGGTAGCACAGATACGCAGTATTTT.